Shown below are 20 T cell receptor beta chains from a single sample sequenced in a study of identical twins. From the 5' RACE reads, TCRdb called clonotypes with MiXCR, one entry per CDR3 protein. This table has 350,000 to 450,000 distinct CDR3 sequences, less than 20% appearing once. The sample was naive T cells sorted from blood. All receptors come from a man aged 45-60 years in good health.

This clonotype was observed a handful of times. The J gene is TRBJ2-1, the V gene TRBV20-1, with D possibly being TRBD2 (7 bases). Germline CDR1 DFQATT, CDR2 SNEGSKA (reference sequence). The ends were cut back, 7 bases at V and 6 bases at J, with 16 bases in the middle. The CDR3 is 13 amino acids. CDR3 nucleotide sequence: TGCAGTGGGCGAGGGGGGAGGGCCAATGAGCAGTTCTTC. This gives the protein CSGRGGRANEQFF.

The V gene is TRBV4-1, the J gene TRBJ2-5; 15 positions agree with TRBD2. This CDR3 spans 21 amino acids. V shed 4 bases, J shed 1 base, and the junction held 16 bases outside the gene matches. CDR1 is MGHRA and CDR2 is YSYEKL in the germline V gene. The CDR3 reads CASSPSTLKGLAGGFQETQYF. DNA of the CDR3: TGCGCCAGCAGCCCCTCAACGTTGAAGGGACTAGCGGGAGGTTTCCAAGAGACCCAGTACTTC.

The V and J genes are TRBV29-1 and TRBJ2-3; possible D gene TRBD1, 6 bases. The ends were cut back, 7 bases at V and 0 bases at J, with 11 bases in the middle. The CDR3 extends over 13 amino acids. Per germline, CDR1 SQVTM and CDR2 ANQGSEA. The CDR3 DNA follows: TGCAGCGCCGGGACACCAAGCACAGATACGCAGTATTTT. This gives the protein CSAGTPSTDTQYF.

This clonotype occurred many times. The chain carries TRBV20-1 and TRBJ2-1, with D perhaps matching TRBD1 or TRBD2 (5 bases each). The V end lost 0 bases, the J end lost 3 bases, and 15 bases lay between the germline ends. CDR3 length: 16 amino acids. Germline CDR1 reads DFQATT; CDR2 reads SNEGSKA (reference sequence). The CDR3 is CSARDTGPHGYNEQFF. Here the CDR3 DNA reads TGCAGTGCTAGAGATACGGGACCCCATGGCTACAATGAGCAGTTCTTC.

This chain connects TRBV10-3 to TRBJ2-5, with 7 bases aligning to TRBD2. Losses at the gene ends were 4 bases for V and 5 bases for J; bases not matched to a gene: 7. The CDR3 sequence is 14 residues long. The germline V gene has CDR1 ENHRY and CDR2 SYGVKD. The CDR3 here is CAISGREGDETQYF. Written as DNA, the CDR3 is TGTGCCATCAGTGGAAGGGAGGGAGATGAGACCCAGTACTTC.

The rearrangement uses TRBV29-1 and TRBJ1-6; tentatively, D is TRBD1 (6 bases). Trimming cost V 7 bases and J 5 bases, with 21 bases left between them. Germline CDR1 is SQVTM and CDR2 is ANQGSEA. The CDR3 is 16 residues long. The CDR3 coding sequence is TGCAGCGGCACCGGGACACCCCAAACCAATAATTCACCCCTCCACTTT. Translation: CSGTGTPQTNNSPLHF.

This clonotype was picked up many times. One junction end does not reproduce the germline sequence, and a read error may be involved. CDR3 sequence (DNA): TGTGCCAGCAGCTTAGAAGAGGGGATTGTGGACTTC. Residues: CASSLEEGIVDF. The rearrangement links TRBV7-9 to TRBJ2-5; possibly TRBD1 or TRBD2 for D (5 bases each). Germline CDR1 SEHNR, CDR2 FQNEAQ (reference sequence). The CDR3 totals 12 residues. The whole variable domain, filled in from reference TRBV7-9 and TRBJ2-5, reads DTGVSQNPRHKITKRGQNVTFRCDPISEHNRLYWYRQTLGQGPEFLTYFQNEAQLEKSRLLSDRFSAERPKGSFSTLEIQRTEQGDSAMYLCASSLEEGIVDFGPGTRLLVL.

This clonotype was detected ten times or more. V and J are TRBV7-9 and TRBJ2-4; 8 nucleotides agree with TRBD1. From germline, CDR1 is SEHNR and CDR2 FQNEAQ (reference sequence). The V segment lost 1 base and the J segment 9 bases; nucleotides outside the gene matches: 5. The CDR3 length is 14 residues. The CDR3 nucleotides read TGTGCCAGCAGCTTAGGGACAGGGACGGGCATTCAGTACTTC. Its translation is CASSLGTGTGIQYF.

In its sample, this clonotype was seen many times. The V call is TRBV12-3 or TRBV12-4, the J call TRBJ1-1; D is unresolved. The CDR3 runs to 13 residues. V lost 4 bases and J lost 5, with 11 bases in between. The CDR3 loop reads CASSSFKRTEAFF. CDR3 sequence (DNA): TGTGCCAGCAGTTCCTTTAAACGGACTGAAGCTTTCTTT.

At least ten counts were recorded for this clonotype. V and J are TRBV6-5 and TRBJ2-3, with TRBD2 as a possible D gene (5 bases). CDR3 size: 16 residues. CDR1 and CDR2 from the germline V gene are MNHEY and SVGAGI. Trimming removed 0 bases at V and 3 bases at J, with 13 bases between. CDR3 DNA: TGTGCCAGCAGTTACTCGACCGAGGGAGCAACAGATACGCAGTATTTT. This codes for CASSYSTEGATDTQYF.

There are a few counts of this clonotype. The rearrangement joins TRBV6-1 to TRBJ2-7, with 9 bases that match TRBD1. This CDR3 has 15 residues. Trimming at V came to 9 bases and at J to 4 bases, leaving 13 bases not matched to a gene. Germline CDR1 and CDR2: MNHNS and SASEGT. The CDR3 bases are TGTGCCAGTTCTAAAGGGACAGGGTTTACATACGAGCAGTACTTC. As protein: CASSKGTGFTYEQYF.

This clonotype was seen more than once but under ten times. V and J are TRBV7-9 and TRBJ1-1; possibly TRBD1 for D (6 bases). Deletions cut 7 bases from V and 6 bases from J, with 15 bases between. Germline-derived CDR1 and CDR2 are SEHNR and FQNEAQ (reference sequence). This CDR3 region has 13 residues. For the CDR3, the DNA is TGTGCCAGCAACCTAGGGACATCTCCTGAAGCTTTCTTT. This codes for CASNLGTSPEAFF.

In DNA form, the CDR3 reads TGTGCCAGCAGCTTAAAAGGAATCAGTGGGGTTTCACCCCTCCACTTT. Residues: CASSLKGISGVSPLHF. V usage is TRBV7-2 and J usage is TRBJ1-6; D is undetermined. The germline V gene has CDR1 SGHTA and CDR2 FQGNSA. This CDR3 is built from 16 residues. V lost 2 bases, J lost 9 bases, and 17 bases lay in between.

This clonotype has ten or more counts. J is TRBJ2-7 and V is TRBV5-1, with D perhaps TRBD1 (6 bases). The CDR3 has 12 residues. Per germline, CDR1 SGHRS and CDR2 YFSETQ. V was clipped by 1 base and J by 5 bases, with 7 bases between them. The CDR3 DNA sequence: TGCGCCAGCAGCTTGACAGGGCACGAGCAGTACTTC. Amino acids: CASSLTGHEQYF.

This clonotype was picked up many times. V gene TRBV7-9 combines with J gene TRBJ2-7; D gene uncertain. V dropped 0 bases and J dropped 7 bases, with 7 bases sitting between them. The germline CDR1 and CDR2 sequences are SEHNR and FQNEAQ (reference sequence). This CDR3 spans 12 amino acids. The CDR3 coding sequence is TGTGCCAGCAGCTTAGCGCTTGGGGAGCAGTACTTC. Residues: CASSLALGEQYF.

This clonotype was observed at least ten times. This chain uses TRBV3-1 with TRBJ2-5; D gene unclear. V was clipped by 2 bases and J by 4 bases, with 14 bases between them. The CDR3 covers 15 residues. From germline, CDR1 is LGHDT and CDR2 YNNKEL (reference sequence). The CDR3 coding sequence is TGTGCCAGCAGCCAAACAAACCAAGGGTTAGAGACCCAGTACTTC. Its translation is CASSQTNQGLETQYF.

This clonotype has a single count. The chain couples TRBV5-1 to TRBJ2-1, with TRBD2 identical over 7 bases. CDR1 and CDR2 from the germline V gene are SGHRS and YFSETQ. CDR3 length: 17 residues. J lost 8 bases, V lost 2 bases, and 16 bases had no gene match. The CDR3 here is CASSFGRWEGRTDEQFF. In DNA, the CDR3 is TGCGCCAGCAGCTTCGGGCGGTGGGAGGGCAGGACGGATGAGCAGTTCTTC.

This chain links TRBV5-6 with TRBJ2-6; 8 nucleotides line up with TRBD2. CDR3 length equals 18 residues. Germline CDR1 reads SGHDT; CDR2 reads YYEEEE. With V trimmed by 4 bases and J by 1 base, 10 bases remained unmatched. The CDR3 loop is CASSPPGGPPSGANVLTF. The CDR3 bases are TGTGCCAGCAGCCCGCCGGGGGGGCCCCCTTCTGGGGCCAACGTCCTGACTTTC.

The chain is built from TRBV5-4 and TRBJ2-5; 8 bases align to TRBD1. CDR3 size: 16 residues. J lost 1 base, V lost 4 bases, and 9 bases had no gene match. CDR1 is SGHNT, CDR2 YYREEE, per germline (reference sequence). The CDR3: CASSLGQGEFQETQYF. Here the CDR3 DNA reads TGTGCCAGCAGCCTCGGACAGGGTGAATTCCAAGAGACCCAGTACTTC.

This chain uses TRBV7-2 with TRBJ1-2, with D tentatively TRBD1 (6 bases). The CDR3 covers 14 residues. Germline V lookup: CDR1 SGHTA, CDR2 FQGNSA. V lost 5 bases and J lost 11, with 21 bases in between. The CDR3 nucleotides read TGTGCCAGCAGCCTAACTAGGACAGCTTCCTTATACACCTTC. Residues: CASSLTRTASLYTF.